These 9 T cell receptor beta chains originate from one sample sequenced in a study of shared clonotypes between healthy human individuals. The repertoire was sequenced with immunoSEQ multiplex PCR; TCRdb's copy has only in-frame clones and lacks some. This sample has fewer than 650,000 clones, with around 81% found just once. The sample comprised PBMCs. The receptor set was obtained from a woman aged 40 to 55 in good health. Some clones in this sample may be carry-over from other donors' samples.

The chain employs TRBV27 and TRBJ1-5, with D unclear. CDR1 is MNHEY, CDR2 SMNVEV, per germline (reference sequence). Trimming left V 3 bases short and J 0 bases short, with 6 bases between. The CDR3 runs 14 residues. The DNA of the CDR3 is TGTGCCAGCAGTTTTACAGATAGCAATCAGCCCCAGCATTTT. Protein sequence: CASSFTDSNQPQHF.

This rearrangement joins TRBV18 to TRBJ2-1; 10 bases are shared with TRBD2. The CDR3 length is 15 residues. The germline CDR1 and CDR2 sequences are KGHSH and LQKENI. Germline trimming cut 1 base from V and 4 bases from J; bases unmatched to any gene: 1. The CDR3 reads CASSPQTSGYNEQFF. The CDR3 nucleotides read TGTGCCAGCTCACCACAGACTAGCGGGTACAATGAGCAGTTCTTC.

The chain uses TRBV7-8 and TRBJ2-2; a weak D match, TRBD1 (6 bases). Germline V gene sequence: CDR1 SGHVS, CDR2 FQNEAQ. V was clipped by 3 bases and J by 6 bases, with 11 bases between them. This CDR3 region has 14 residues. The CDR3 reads CASSFPAGAGELFF. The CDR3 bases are TGTGCCAGCAGCTTCCCGGCAGGGGCCGGGGAGCTGTTTTTT. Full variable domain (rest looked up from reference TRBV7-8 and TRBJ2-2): GAGVSQSPRYKVAKRGQDVALRCDPISGHVSLFWYQQALGQGPEFLTYFQNEAQLDKSGLPSDRFFAERPEGSVSTLKIQRTQQEDSAVYLCASSFPAGAGELFFGEGSRLTVL.

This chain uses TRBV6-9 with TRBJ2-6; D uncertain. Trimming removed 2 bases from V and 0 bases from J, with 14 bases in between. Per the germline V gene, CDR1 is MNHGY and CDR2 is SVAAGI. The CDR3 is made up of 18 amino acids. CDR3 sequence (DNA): TGTGCCAGCAGTTATGGGCAAAAAACAAGCTCTGGGGCCAACGTCCTGACTTTC. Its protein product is CASSYGQKTSSGANVLTF.

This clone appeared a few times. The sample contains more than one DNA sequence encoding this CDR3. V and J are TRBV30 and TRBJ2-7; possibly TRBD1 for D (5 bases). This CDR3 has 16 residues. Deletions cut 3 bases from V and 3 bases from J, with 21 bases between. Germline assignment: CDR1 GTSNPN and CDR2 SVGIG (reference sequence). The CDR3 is CAWRSWGGKENYEQYF. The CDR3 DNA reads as TGTGCCTGGAGAAGTTGGGGCGGAAAAGAGAACTACGAGCAGTACTTC. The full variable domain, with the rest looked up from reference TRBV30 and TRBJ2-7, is SQTIHQWPATLVQPVGSPLSLECTVEGTSNPNLYWYRQAAGRGLQLLFYSVGIGQISSEVPQNLSASRPQDRQFILSSKKLLLSDSGFYLCAWRSWGGKENYEQYFGPGTRLTVT.

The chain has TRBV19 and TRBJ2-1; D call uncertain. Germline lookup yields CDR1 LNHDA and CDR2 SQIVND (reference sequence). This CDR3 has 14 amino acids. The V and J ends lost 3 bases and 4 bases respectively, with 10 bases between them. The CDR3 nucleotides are TGTGCCAGTAGTATTAGTCTCCGATACAATGAGCAGTTCTTC. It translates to CASSISLRYNEQFF.

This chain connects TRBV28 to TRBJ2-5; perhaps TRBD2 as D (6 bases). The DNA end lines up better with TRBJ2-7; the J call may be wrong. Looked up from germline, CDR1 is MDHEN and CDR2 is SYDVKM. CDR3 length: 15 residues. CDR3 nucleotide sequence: TGTGCCAGCAGTCCAAGGGGCGGGGCGCGCTACGAGCAGTACTTC. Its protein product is CASSPRGGARYEQYF.

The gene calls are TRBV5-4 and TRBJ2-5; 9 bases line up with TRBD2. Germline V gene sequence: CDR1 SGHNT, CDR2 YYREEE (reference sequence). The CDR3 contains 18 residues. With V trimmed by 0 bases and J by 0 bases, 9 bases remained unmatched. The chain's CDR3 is CASSLGAAGGEYQETQYF. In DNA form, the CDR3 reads TGTGCCAGCAGCTTGGGAGCAGCGGGAGGAGAATACCAAGAGACCCAGTACTTC.

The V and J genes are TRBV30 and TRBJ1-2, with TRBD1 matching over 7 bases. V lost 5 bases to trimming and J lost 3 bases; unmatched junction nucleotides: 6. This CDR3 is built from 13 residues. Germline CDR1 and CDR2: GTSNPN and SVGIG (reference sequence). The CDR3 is CAWGQGEHYGYTF. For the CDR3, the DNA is TGTGCCTGGGGTCAGGGGGAGCACTATGGCTACACCTTC.